A selection of T cell receptor beta chains follows, all from one sample in a study of control samples from healthy donors and cancer patients. TCRdb's table, derived via immunoSEQ multiplex PCR, lists solely in-frame clones and lacks some. The table shows about 85,000 clones, with just under 90% occurring only once. Sequencing was done on a sample of blood. Receptors were obtained from a man in his fifties in good health. The CDR3 runs from the conserved cysteine through the conserved F or W. D genes are given only for firm matches. Not all rows give a size; the values are once, few, many and, for expanded clones, a class.

>TRBD1|TRBJ1-6|NA|TRBV14
CASSQEQGNNSPLHF
TGTGCCAGCAGCCAAGAACAGGGGAATAATTCACCCCTCCACTTT
>NA|TRBJ2-5|NA|TRBV4-2
CASSQEILLHQESEETQYF
TGTGCCAGCAGCCAAGAAATTTTATTGCATCAGGAGTCGGAAGAGACCCAGTACTTC
>NA|TRBJ2-1|NA|TRBV29-1
CSVRGYDEQFF
TGCAGCGTTCGGGGGTACGATGAGCAGTTCTTC
>TRBD1|TRBJ1-3|NA|TRBV18
CASSPRRTGVTSSGNTIYF
TGTGCCAGCTCACCCCGTCGGACAGGGGTTACTAGCTCTGGAAACACCATATATTTT
>NA|TRBJ2-7|NA|TRBV28
CASSYTIPYEQYF
TGTGCCAGCAGCTATACAATTCCCTACGAGCAGTACTTC
>NA|TRBJ1-1|NA|TRBV5-5
CASSFPIGEAFF
TGTGCCAGCAGCTTCCCCATCGGTGAAGCTTTCTTT
>NA|TRBJ2-2|NA|TRBV9
CASSALQGWTGELFF
TGTGCCAGCAGCGCGCTACAGGGATGGACCGGGGAGCTGTTTTTT
>NA|TRBJ2-4|NA|TRBV9
CASSGVAKNIQYF
TGTGCCAGCAGTGGGGTAGCCAAAAACATTCAGTACTTC
>NA|TRBJ1-1|NA|TRBV7-9
CASRSPGWENTEAFF
TGTGCCAGCAGGTCCCCAGGGTGGGAGAACACTGAAGCTTTCTTT
>TRBD1|TRBJ2-7|NA|TRBV7-9
CASSSPGTETYEQYF
TGTGCCAGCAGTTCCCCCGGGACAGAAACCTACGAGCAGTACTTC
>TRBD1|TRBJ2-7|NA|TRBV6-5
CASTKTGSRYEQYF
TGTGCCAGCACCAAGACAGGGTCTAGATACGAGCAGTACTTC
>NA|TRBJ1-1|NA|TRBV29-1
CSVEDWVNTEAFF
TGCAGCGTTGAAGATTGGGTAAACACTGAAGCTTTCTTT
>TRBD1|TRBJ1-2|once|TRBV7-2
CASSPRTGGAYGYTF
TGTGCCAGCAGCCCGAGAACAGGGGGTGCCTATGGCTACACCTTC
>NA|TRBJ1-1|NA|TRBV5-6
CASSFMDERAFF
TGTGCCAGCAGCTTTATGGATGAGAGAGCTTTCTTT
>TRBD1|TRBJ1-1|NA|TRBV12-3/TRBV12-4
CASGQGDTEAFF
TGTGCCAGCGGCCAGGGGGACACTGAAGCTTTCTTT
>TRBD2|TRBJ2-3|few|TRBV6-4
CASSTSGGATDTQYF
TGTGCCAGCAGTACTAGCGGGGGGGCCACAGATACGCAGTATTTT
>NA|TRBJ1-1|NA|TRBV11-3
CASSLGQNTEAFF
TGTGCCAGCAGCTTAGGACAAAACACTGAAGCTTTCTTT
>NA|TRBJ1-2|once|TRBV11-2
CASSLEGGSRGGYTF
TGTGCCAGCAGCTTAGAGGGAGGGAGCAGAGGGGGCTACACCTTC
>TRBD2|TRBJ2-1|NA|TRBV11-3
CASRWRGGVKQFF
TGTGCCAGCCGCTGGCGGGGGGGGGTAAAGCAGTTCTTC
>NA|TRBJ1-3|NA|TRBV18
CASSPGVPGNTIYF
TGTGCCAGCTCACCTGGGGTCCCTGGAAACACCATATATTTT
>TRBD2|TRBJ2-1|few|TRBV9
CASSVGSGLAGDNNEQFF
TGTGCCAGCAGCGTAGGATCCGGACTAGCGGGGGACAACAATGAGCAGTTCTTC
>NA|TRBJ2-3|once|TRBV20-1
CSARGSDTQYF
TGCAGTGCTAGGGGTTCAGATACGCAGTATTTT